The clone carrying this T cell receptor beta chain has a count of ten or more. Its antigen is not identified. This entry is derived from a study of T-cell reconstitution after alpha-beta-depleted transplantation in children. During its preparation, the TCRbeta library received unique molecular identifiers. TCRdb re-derived calls from the PCR reads in MiXCR, one entry per CDR3 protein. This sample has around 700,000 distinct CDR3 sequences, with about an eighth found just once. Looked up from germline, CDR1 is SGHRS and CDR2 is YFSETQ. V gave up 0 bases and J gave up 6 bases, with 9 bases separating them. CDR3 length equals 13 residues. Study-wide points: The study traced high day-60 TCRbeta diversity in some patients to surviving recipient T cells and thymic progenitors. T cells produced anew were the main source of T-cell counts and diversity one year after transplant.

The material was PBMCs, obtained before TCRalphabeta/CD19-depleted stem cell transplant. This TCR was recovered from a girl aged 2 to 10 with congenital amegakaryocytic thrombocytopenia, due to receive a stem cell transplant. The V gene is TRBV5-1, the J gene TRBJ1-2; D uncertain. CDR3 protein: CASSLVGEDGYTF. The CDR3 bases are TGCGCCAGCAGCTTGGTTGGGGAAGATGGCTACACCTTC. The complete variable domain, with remaining parts taken from reference TRBV5-1 and TRBJ1-2, reads KAGVTQTPRYLIKTRGQQVTLSCSPISGHRSVSWYQQTPGQGLQFLFEYFSETQRNKGNFPGRFSGRQFSNSRSEMNVSTLELGDSALYLCASSLVGEDGYTFGSGTRLTVV.